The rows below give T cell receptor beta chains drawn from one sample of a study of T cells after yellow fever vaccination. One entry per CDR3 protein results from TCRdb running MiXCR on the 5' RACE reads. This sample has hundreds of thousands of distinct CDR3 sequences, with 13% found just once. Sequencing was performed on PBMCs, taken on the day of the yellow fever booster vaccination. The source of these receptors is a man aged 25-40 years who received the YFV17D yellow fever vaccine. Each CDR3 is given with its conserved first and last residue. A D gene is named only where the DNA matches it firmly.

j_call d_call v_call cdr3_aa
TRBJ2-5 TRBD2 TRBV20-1 CSAGRSSGFQETQYF
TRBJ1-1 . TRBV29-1 CSVLADSLNTEAFF
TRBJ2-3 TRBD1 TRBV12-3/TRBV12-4 CASSTGQTDTQYF
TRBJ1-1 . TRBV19 CASKKNTEAFF
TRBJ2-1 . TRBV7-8 CASSSGRGSYNEQFF
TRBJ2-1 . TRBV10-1 CASSLTTPPYSEQFF
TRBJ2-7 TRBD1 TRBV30 CAWNRDRGYEQYF
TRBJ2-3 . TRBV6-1 CASKRTPYTDTQYF
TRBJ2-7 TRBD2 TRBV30 CAWSDAASGRYEQYF
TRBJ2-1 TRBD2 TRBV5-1 CASQAGGGDEQFF
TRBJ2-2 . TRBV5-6 CASSFGAGNTGELFF
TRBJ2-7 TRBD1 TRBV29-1 CSVGDSSYEQYF
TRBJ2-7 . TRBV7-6 CASSSNHDGEQYF
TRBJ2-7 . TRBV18 CASSAYGEQYF
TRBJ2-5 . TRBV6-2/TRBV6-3 CASRPLAYQETQYF
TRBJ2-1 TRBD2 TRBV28 CATYSSGRALNEQFF